This T cell receptor beta chain was recovered during a study of T cells in Graves' hyperthyroidism and ophthalmopathy. Amplification targeted TCR beta CDR3 regions from RNA transcripts. The HTBI set primed first-round TCR CDR3 RT-PCR. TCRdb redid the calling of the multiplex PCR reads with MiXCR, one entry per CDR3 protein. The table has a few hundred thousand distinct CDR3 sequences, about 16% seen once. Trimming cost V 6 bases and J 5 bases; bases outside gene matches: 7. Germline V CDR1 and CDR2: SGHTA, FQGNSA. This CDR3 contains 15 residues. This clonotype was observed many times. Sequenced material: blood. The clonotype comes from a woman aged 25 to 39 with Graves' hyperthyroidism. V gene TRBV7-2 combines with J gene TRBJ2-7; 13 bases fit TRBD2. CDR3 amino acids: CASRPGLAGVNEQYF. The DNA for the CDR3 is TGTGCCAGCAGACCCGGACTAGCGGGAGTGAACGAGCAGTACTTC.